A single TCR beta chain is shown here with its context. Its antigen is undetermined. Produced via immunoSEQ multiplex PCR; TCRdb's table is partial and in-frame only. The sample records about 150,000 clones, about nine tenths being singletons. From germline, CDR1 is SNHLY and CDR2 FYNNEI. The CDR3 is made up of 14 amino acids. Trimming removed 7 bases at V and 2 bases at J, with 14 bases between. These data originate in a study of T cell responses to AZD1222 COVID-19 vaccine. Study-wide background: Second doses were pooled across both intervals (about 4 or about 12 weeks). Study-wide results and limits: Regions 160-218 and 743-854 held dominance among vaccine-associated CD4 TCRs, which spanned spike.

This receptor was obtained from an adult in good health. Source: peripheral blood, taken on day 0 of AZD1222 vaccination. The chain couples TRBV2 to TRBJ1-1; no firm D call. The CDR3 DNA reads as TGTGCCAGCACCCCAACAGAATTAAACACTGAAGCTTTCTTT. Translating gives CASTPTELNTEAFF.